What follows are 22 T cell receptor beta chains derived from one specimen sequenced in a study of T cell responses to AZD1222 COVID-19 vaccine. Assay: immunoSEQ multiplex PCR; the TCRdb copy retains only in-frame clones and omits some. The sample yields approximately 120,000 clones, about 89% seen once. The specimen comprised peripheral blood, sampled on day 0 of AZD1222 vaccination. The origin of the receptors is an adult in good health.

V is TRBV7-3 and J is TRBJ2-1, with TRBD2 matching over 9 bases. With V trimmed by 4 bases and J by 4 bases, 2 bases remained unmatched. The CDR3 extends over 14 amino acids. Per the germline V gene, CDR1 is SGHTA and CDR2 is FQGTGA. The CDR3 loop reads CASSSSGEYNEQFF. The CDR3, as DNA: TGTGCCAGCAGCTCTAGCGGGGAGTACAATGAGCAGTTCTTC.

This sequence joins TRBV20-1 and TRBJ2-1; possible D gene TRBD2, 6 bases. Trimming left V 7 bases short and J 15 bases short, with 16 bases between. CDR3 length: 10 amino acids. Germline V CDR1 and CDR2: DFQATT, SNEGSKA (reference sequence). The CDR3 DNA reads as TGCAGTGTTAACGGGACTCTCGGGTTCTTC. This codes for CSVNGTLGFF.

This chain joins TRBV19 and TRBJ1-2, with TRBD1 identical over 11 bases. This CDR3 is 16 amino acids long. CDR1 LNHDA and CDR2 SQIVND come from the germline V gene (reference sequence). V lost 5 bases, J lost 4 bases, and 9 bases stayed unmatched. CDR3 residues: CASSFTGTGGSYGYTF. In DNA form, the CDR3 reads TGTGCCAGTAGTTTTACCGGGACAGGGGGTTCCTATGGCTACACCTTC.

The J gene is TRBJ1-5, the V gene TRBV18; weak D call: TRBD1 (6 bases). Germline V CDR1 and CDR2: KGHSH, LQKENI. This CDR3 spans 13 amino acids. V shed 2 bases and J shed 5 bases, with 7 bases lying between them. In DNA, the CDR3 is TGTGCCAGCTCACCAGCAGGGGATCAGCCCCAGCATTTT. It is translated as CASSPAGDQPQHF.

V usage is TRBV18 and J usage is TRBJ2-1; 11 bases agree with TRBD2. CDR3 length: 15 amino acids. V shed 6 bases and J 6 bases; nucleotides not matched to a gene: 7. Per the germline V gene, CDR1 is KGHSH and CDR2 is LQKENI. Here the CDR3 reads CASSLSGRALNEQFF. The CDR3 bases are TGTGCCAGCTCCCTTAGCGGGAGGGCCCTCAATGAGCAGTTCTTC.

This clone was seen only a few times. The chain joins TRBV11-2 to TRBJ1-5, with 9 bases that match TRBD1. Germline CDR1 and CDR2: SGHAT and FQNNGV. The CDR3 has 15 amino acids. With 0 bases clipped from V and 6 bases from J, the junction kept 3 bases outside the gene matches. CDR3: CASSLEGTGLQPQHF. The DNA for the CDR3 is TGTGCCAGCAGCTTAGAAGGGACAGGGCTTCAGCCCCAGCATTTT. The variable domain in full, completed from reference TRBV11-2 and TRBJ1-5, reads EAGVAQSPRYKIIEKRQSVAFWCNPISGHATLYWYQQILGQGPKLLIQFQNNGVVDDSQLPKDRFSAERLKGVDSTLKIQPAKLEDSAVYLCASSLEGTGLQPQHFGDGTRLSIL.

The chain couples TRBV10-2 to TRBJ1-2; a weak D match, TRBD1 (5 bases). Germline V gene data show CDR1 as WSHSY and CDR2 as SAAADI. Trimming shortened V by 0 bases and J by 11 bases, and 22 bases separated the two germline ends. The CDR3 loop spans 16 amino acids. The CDR3 reads CASSESYQLGARGYTF. CDR3 in DNA: TGCGCCAGCAGTGAGTCGTATCAGCTTGGGGCCCGGGGATACACCTTC.

This chain joins TRBV4-3 and TRBJ1-2, with 7 bases identical to TRBD1. The CDR3 consists of 15 residues. Germline CDR1 LGHNA, CDR2 YSLEER. V lost 1 base, J lost 2 bases, and 4 bases stayed unmatched. CDR3 in amino acids: CASSQGNRGNYGYTF. Here the CDR3 DNA reads TGCGCCAGCAGCCAAGGAAACAGGGGAAACTATGGCTACACCTTC.

The rearrangement links TRBV18 to TRBJ2-7, with 9 bases lining up with TRBD1. Germline CDR1 reads KGHSH; CDR2 reads LQKENI. The trim removed 5 bases at V and 5 bases at J, leaving 7 bases unmatched. The CDR3 spans 14 residues. The chain's CDR3 is CASSGLTGGNEQYF. DNA of the CDR3: TGTGCCAGCTCAGGATTGACAGGGGGGAACGAGCAGTACTTC.

V usage is TRBV9 and J usage is TRBJ1-2; D unclear. V was cut by 3 bases and J by 3 bases, with 12 bases left in between. CDR3 length: 14 amino acids. The germline CDR1 and CDR2 sequences are SGDLS and YYNGEE. CDR3 sequence: CASSASDLDYGYTF. For the CDR3, the DNA is TGTGCCAGCAGCGCCTCGGACCTGGACTATGGCTACACCTTC.

This chain uses TRBV18 with TRBJ2-1, with TRBD2 matching over 10 bases. V trimming: 4 bases; J trimming: 4 bases; junction bases outside the gene matches: 10. This CDR3 spans 17 amino acids. Germline V gene data show CDR1 as KGHSH and CDR2 as LQKENI. CDR3 sequence (DNA): TGTGCCAGCTCACTCGAGGGGGCTAGCGGGAGTTACAATGAGCAGTTCTTC. This gives the protein CASSLEGASGSYNEQFF.

The chain uses TRBV30 and TRBJ1-2; D gene unclear. Trimming removed 4 bases from V and 1 base from J, with 4 bases in between. The V gene's germline CDR1 is GTSNPN and CDR2 SVGIG (reference sequence). The CDR3 loop spans 11 amino acids. CDR3 coding DNA: TGTGCCTGGACGAATAACTATGGCTACACCTTC. It codes for CAWTNNYGYTF.

This clone was counted between two and nine times. The V gene is TRBV4-2, the J gene TRBJ2-7, with 7 bases matching TRBD1. J was trimmed by 5 bases and V by 5 bases; bases with no gene match: 6. The CDR3 is made up of 13 amino acids. CDR1 is LGHNA, CDR2 YNFKEQ, per germline. The DNA of the CDR3 is TGTGCCAGCAGCGCCAGGACAGGCAACGAGCAGTACTTC. Amino acids: CASSARTGNEQYF.

The V gene is TRBV29-1, the J gene TRBJ1-1; possible D gene TRBD1, 5 bases. The V end was cut by 6 bases, the J end by 0 bases, with 8 bases between. Per the germline V gene, CDR1 is SQVTM and CDR2 is ANQGSEA. The CDR3 consists of 12 residues. In nucleotides, the CDR3 is TGCAGCGTCGGACACGTGAACACTGAAGCTTTCTTT. It encodes CSVGHVNTEAFF.

This chain joins TRBV9 and TRBJ1-4; 8 bases line up with TRBD1. From germline, CDR1 is SGDLS and CDR2 YYNGEE. The V gene end was trimmed by 3 bases and the J gene end by 6 bases; junction bases not matched to a gene: 4. The CDR3 contains 14 residues. CDR3 region: CASSEGTGHEKLFF. The CDR3 DNA sequence: TGTGCCAGCAGCGAAGGGACAGGTCATGAAAAACTGTTTTTT.

This chain links TRBV7-6 with TRBJ2-7; D unclear. Germline V gene sequence: CDR1 SGHVS, CDR2 FNYEAQ. CDR3 length: 12 amino acids. The germline V and J ends were trimmed by 6 bases and 2 bases, with 8 bases remaining between them. CDR3 sequence: CASSSTPYEQYF. Here the CDR3 DNA reads TGTGCCAGCAGTTCAACCCCCTACGAGCAGTACTTC.

This sequence joins TRBV7-9 and TRBJ2-1; 7 bases line up with TRBD1. This CDR3 comprises 17 residues. The trim removed 5 bases at V and 0 bases at J, leaving 10 bases unmatched. CDR1 is SEHNR, CDR2 FQNEAQ, per germline (reference sequence). The CDR3 sequence is CASSLGGLDLSYNEQFF. The CDR3 region has the DNA TGTGCCAGCAGCCTAGGGGGCTTAGATCTCTCCTACAATGAGCAGTTCTTC. The full variable domain, with the rest looked up from reference TRBV7-9 and TRBJ2-1, is DTGVSQNPRHKITKRGQNVTFRCDPISEHNRLYWYRQTLGQGPEFLTYFQNEAQLEKSRLLSDRFSAERPKGSFSTLEIQRTEQGDSAMYLCASSLGGLDLSYNEQFFGPGTRLTVL.

The table lists this clone with a few counts. The chain combines TRBV2 with TRBJ1-5, with D unclear. Looked up from germline, CDR1 is SNHLY and CDR2 is FYNNEI. The ends were cut back, 4 bases at V and 0 bases at J, with 7 bases in the middle. This CDR3 is 14 amino acids long. The CDR3 loop reads CASSGSISNQPQHF. The CDR3 bases are TGTGCCAGCAGTGGCAGTATTAGCAATCAGCCCCAGCATTTT.

The CDR3 spells CASSPDSLNQPQHF. The CDR3 nucleotides read TGCGCCAGCAGCCCGGACAGCTTAAATCAGCCCCAGCATTTT. V and J are TRBV5-1 and TRBJ1-5, with D possibly being TRBD1 (6 bases). CDR1 is SGHRS, CDR2 YFSETQ, per germline. This CDR3 contains 14 residues. Trimming cost V 4 bases and J 4 bases, with 12 bases left between them.

The chain has TRBV5-8 and TRBJ1-6; D possibly corresponds to TRBD1 (5 bases). CDR1 SGHTS and CDR2 YDEGEE come from the germline V gene. The CDR3 length is 15 residues. V was trimmed by 0 bases and J by 10 bases, leaving 14 bases between them. In DNA, the CDR3 is TGTGCCAGCAGCTTGGAGGGGCAGGGTTGGTCACCCCTCCACTTT. Translated, it gives CASSLEGQGWSPLHF.

This chain joins TRBV2 and TRBJ2-7; weak D call: TRBD1 (6 bases). Trimming stripped 10 bases from V and 2 bases from J, with 15 bases between. There are 13 residues in the CDR3. Germline-derived CDR1 and CDR2 are SNHLY and FYNNEI. The CDR3 spells CATTGTGTYEQYF. CDR3 DNA: TGTGCCACAACAGGGACGGGTACCTACGAGCAGTACTTC.

The genes are TRBV30 and TRBJ1-3; D is undetermined. The V gene lost 7 bases and the J gene lost 7 bases, with 8 bases spanning the gap. In germline, CDR1 is GTSNPN, CDR2 SVGIG (reference sequence). The length of the CDR3 is 10 residues. The CDR3 region is CASYRNTIYF. The CDR3 nucleotides read TGTGCCTCATACCGGAACACCATATATTTT. The variable domain in full, completed from reference TRBV30 and TRBJ1-3, reads SQTIHQWPATLVQPVGSPLSLECTVEGTSNPNLYWYRQAAGRGLQLLFYSVGIGQISSEVPQNLSASRPQDRQFILSSKKLLLSDSGFYLCASYRNTIYFGEGSWLTVV.